Reported below is one TCR beta chain. This sample was included in a study of CD8+ T cells in alopecia areata. Peripheral blood and lesional scalp punch biopsies were taken from alopecia areata patients. RNA was isolated and reverse transcribed to cDNA, the sequencing template. Libraries were prepared by immunoSEQ multiplex PCR; TCRdb keeps only in-frame clonotypes and omits some of them. The table lists over 120,000 clones, under 60% of them singletons, with under 7.5% in the top ten. Sequencing was performed on CD4+ T cells sorted from blood, taken at week 0. The sequence was obtained from a human donor with alopecia areata.

CDR3 coding DNA: TGTGCCAGCAGAGACAGGGAATTGGGAGGCTACACCTTC. It encodes CASRDRELGGYTF. V usage is TRBV2 and J usage is TRBJ1-2, with TRBD1 matching over 7 bases. The CDR3 is made up of 13 amino acids. V shed 6 bases, J shed 8 bases, and the junction held 9 bases outside the gene matches. Per germline, CDR1 SNHLY and CDR2 FYNNEI.